This T cell receptor (beta chain) originates from a study of T-cell memory formation after mild COVID-19. This clonotype was detected only a few times. Its cognate antigen is unknown. The CDR3 extends over 14 amino acids. Germline values: CDR1 KGHSH, CDR2 LQKENI. The germline V and J ends were trimmed by 3 bases and 4 bases, with 10 bases remaining between them. Whole-study findings and limits: Contracting CD4+ clones were located mainly in CM and EM, and CD8+ clones in EMRA.

From 5'RACE with constant-segment primers came TCR alpha and TCR beta cDNA libraries that carried sample barcodes and UMIs. MiXCR was run by TCRdb on the 5' RACE reads, yielding one entry per CDR3 protein. The sample has hundreds of thousands of distinct CDR3 sequences, approximately 25% seen once. The chain couples TRBV18 to TRBJ2-1; weak D call: TRBD1 (6 bases). The sequence was obtained from an adult woman who had mild COVID-19 (a few samples of this study predate the infection). Cell type and time point are not known. Sequencing was carried out using PBMCs or a T cell subset sorted from them (not recorded which). CDR3 DNA sequence: TGTGCCAGCTCACCCCTTGACAGGTACAATGAGCAGTTCTTC. The encoded protein is CASSPLDRYNEQFF.